This is a list of T cell receptor beta chains from one sample in a study of T-cell reconstitution after alpha-beta-depleted transplantation in children. TCRdb passed the PCR reads through MiXCR, listing each CDR3 protein once. The sample lists about 260,000 distinct CDR3 sequences, roughly 8.2% occurring once. Material: PBMCs, mostly from graft donor cells, obtained 180 days after TCRalphabeta/CD19-depleted stem cell transplant. The receptors derive from a male patient between 5 and 17 years old who had a stem cell transplant for acute lymphoblastic leukemia, so the T cells may come from the graft donor. The CDR3 runs from the conserved cysteine through the conserved F or W. The D gene is left open where the match is weak. A clone size is listed for some rows: how often the clone was seen (once, few, many), or a class if it is expanded.

V gene	D gene	clone size	J gene	CDR3 DNA	CDR3 protein
TRBV6-5	-	many	TRBJ1-2	TGTGCCAGCAGTACCAGGGCTCCTAACTATGGCTACACCTTC	CASSTRAPNYGYTF
TRBV23-1	-	many	TRBJ2-2	TGCGCCAGCAGTCAACAGGACAGAAGAAGACCCGGGGAGCTGTTTTTT	CASSQQDRRRPGELFF
TRBV7-9	-	many	TRBJ1-2	TGTGCCAGCAGCTTCGTCTATGGCTACACCTTC	CASSFVYGYTF
TRBV12-3/TRBV12-4	TRBD1	many	TRBJ2-2	TGTGCCAGCACCCCCGACAGGGGATACACCGGGGAGCTGTTTTTT	CASTPDRGYTGELFF
TRBV14	-	many	TRBJ1-2	TGTGCCAGCAGAGCGGACGGACGCTATGGCTACACCTTC	CASRADGRYGYTF
TRBV28	TRBD1	many	TRBJ2-4	TGTGCCATCCGGGACAGCCTCAAAAACATTCAGTACTTC	CAIRDSLKNIQYF
TRBV6-5	-	many	TRBJ1-1	TGTGCCAGCAGTTACACCTCCTTGAACACTGAAGCTTTCTTT	CASSYTSLNTEAFF
TRBV5-1	-	many	TRBJ2-5	TGCGCCAGCAGCTACCAATCTAGTTTTCCCGAGCCAAATTTC	CASSYQSSFPEPNF
TRBV2	TRBD1	many	TRBJ1-2	TGTGCCAGCAGTGAAGCGCTTTTCAGGGGGCTGGTCTATGGCTACACCTTC	CASSEALFRGLVYGYTF
TRBV4-2	-	-	TRBJ2-7	TGTGCCAGCAGCCAAGACTCAACCGGCAGGGGGGCCTACGAGCAGTACTTC	CASSQDSTGRGAYEQYF
TRBV20-1	-	many	TRBJ2-3	TGCAGTGCTAGAGATATGGTCAGGGTAACAGATACGCAGTATTTT	CSARDMVRVTDTQYF
TRBV28	TRBD1	many	TRBJ2-7	TGTGTAACAGGGGCCTACGAGCAGTACTTC	CVTGAYEQYF
TRBV29-1	-	-	TRBJ2-3	TGCAGCGTTGGATTGTCTAGCACAGATACGCAGTATTTT	CSVGLSSTDTQYF
TRBV9	TRBD2	-	TRBJ2-2	TGTGCCAGCAGTTCCGGGGGGTACTACACCGGGGAGCTGTTTTTT	CASSSGGYYTGELFF
TRBV12-3/TRBV12-4	TRBD1	many	TRBJ1-1	TGTGCCAGCAGTGGGACAGGGGGTATTTCGAACACTGAAGCTTTCTTT	CASSGTGGISNTEAFF
TRBV7-3	-	many	TRBJ1-1	TGTGCCAGCAGCTTTTCTGTGAACACTGAAGCTTTCTTT	CASSFSVNTEAFF
TRBV7-4	-	many	TRBJ1-4	TGTGCCAGCAGCTTATCCCCATCTTTGAGGGATTGGGGCGCAACTAATGAAAAACTGTTTTTT	CASSLSPSLRDWGATNEKLFF
TRBV2	-	many	TRBJ2-4	TGTGCCAGCAAGTTGGGAGACATTCAGTACTTC	CASKLGDIQYF
TRBV5-6	TRBD1	many	TRBJ1-6	TGTGCCAGCAGCTTGGGGCCGGGACAGGGGGTTAATTCACCCCTCCACTTT	CASSLGPGQGVNSPLHF
TRBV28	-	many	TRBJ1-6	TGTGCCAGCAACATTCTAAATTCACCCCTCCACTTT	CASNILNSPLHF
TRBV12-3/TRBV12-4	-	many	TRBJ2-2	TGTGCCAGCTCCCCCCGAAAGGGGGCCGGGGAGCTGTTTTTT	CASSPRKGAGELFF
TRBV7-2	TRBD2	many	TRBJ2-5	TGTGCCAGCAGCTTACGACTAGCGGGGGGGCGGGAGACCCAGTACTTC	CASSLRLAGGRETQYF
TRBV4-1	-	many	TRBJ2-4	TGCGCCAGCAGCCAAGGACAGCAGCTAGCCAAAAACATTCAGTACTTC	CASSQGQQLAKNIQYF
TRBV28	TRBD1	many	TRBJ1-2	TGTGCCAGCAGAGGGGACAGGGCTAACTATGGCTACACCTTC	CASRGDRANYGYTF
TRBV7-9	TRBD1	-	TRBJ2-7	TGTGCCAGCAGCTCCGGGACAGGGTTCTACGAGCAGTACTTC	CASSSGTGFYEQYF
TRBV6-2/TRBV6-3	-	-	TRBJ2-1	TGTGCCAGCACCAGGTCAGGGGCGTACAATGAGCAGTTCTTC	CASTRSGAYNEQFF
TRBV18	-	-	TRBJ2-1	TGTGCCAGCTCACCTACCGCTGGCCCCTACAATGAGCAGTTCTTC	CASSPTAGPYNEQFF
TRBV5-6	-	many	TRBJ1-3	TGTGCCAGCAGCTTCAGGCAGAGTTTCAGCTCTGGAAACACCATATATTTT	CASSFRQSFSSGNTIYF
TRBV20-1	TRBD1	many	TRBJ2-5	TGCAGTGCAATGACAGGGGGTGCAGAGACCCAGTACTTC	CSAMTGGAETQYF
TRBV19	-	many	TRBJ2-1	TGTGCCAGTAGTGCCGCCATGTGGGCCCCCAATGAGCAGTTCTTC	CASSAAMWAPNEQFF
TRBV9	-	many	TRBJ2-3	TGTGCCAGCAGCGTGGAAGCGTCGGCGCAGTATTTT	CASSVEASAQYF
TRBV12-5	TRBD1	-	TRBJ2-1	TGTGCTAGTGGTTTGGTAAGGACAGGGGAGAATAATGAGCAGTTCTTC	CASGLVRTGENNEQFF
TRBV15	TRBD2	-	TRBJ2-1	TGTGCCACCAGCAGAGTTGGGATCCTTAGCGGGAGTGCCTACAATGAGCAGTTCTTC	CATSRVGILSGSAYNEQFF
TRBV5-1	-	many	TRBJ1-1	TGCGCCAGCAGCCCCCTCGGGAGGGTGAACACTGAAGCTTTCTTT	CASSPLGRVNTEAFF
TRBV27	-	many	TRBJ2-1	TGTGCCAGCAGTTTCCCGGGGCCTGAGCAGTTCTTC	CASSFPGPEQFF
TRBV28	TRBD1	many	TRBJ2-7	TGTGCCAGCAGCCGACAGGGCCACGAGCAGTACTTC	CASSRQGHEQYF
TRBV4-3	-	many	TRBJ2-2	TGCGCCAGCAGCCAAGCACCGGGGGCCGCGAACACCGGGGAGCTGTTTTTT	CASSQAPGAANTGELFF
TRBV12-3/TRBV12-4	-	many	TRBJ1-3	TGTGCCAGCAGTTGGAGGGACACCATATATTTT	CASSWRDTIYF
TRBV20-1	TRBD2	many	TRBJ2-3	TGCAGTGCTAGAGTTTGGAGACTAGCGGGGGGGTCTGGCACAGATACGCAGTATTTT	CSARVWRLAGGSGTDTQYF
TRBV2	-	many	TRBJ2-7	TGTGCCAGCCCCCGACTGTCACCCTACGAGCAGTACTTC	CASPRLSPYEQYF
TRBV20-1	TRBD1	many	TRBJ2-7	TGCAGTGCTACCAAGCCCGGGACAGGAGGCGAGCAGTACTTC	CSATKPGTGGEQYF
TRBV20-1	TRBD2	many	TRBJ2-3	TGCAGTGCTCCCCGACTAGCGGGGGGGACCAGCACAGATACGCAGTATTTT	CSAPRLAGGTSTDTQYF
TRBV28	-	many	TRBJ2-5	TGTGCCAGCAGTTTATCCGGAGATCGGGGTATTTCCAACTTC	CASSLSGDRGISNF
TRBV6-5	-	many	TRBJ1-6	TGTGCCAGCAGTTACTATACGGGTCGGCGGGATTCACCCCTCCACTTT	CASSYYTGRRDSPLHF
TRBV2	-	-	TRBJ2-5	TGTGCCAGCAACCCCCGGGACGCCCTTGAATTGACCCAGTACTTC	CASNPRDALELTQYF
TRBV7-6	TRBD1	many	TRBJ2-3	TGTGCCAGCAGCTTAGGGGGACAGCCAGATACGCAGTATTTT	CASSLGGQPDTQYF
TRBV12-5	-	few	TRBJ1-5	TGTGCTAGTGCCACTGACAGGACGGGCAATCAGCCCCAGCATTTT	CASATDRTGNQPQHF
TRBV7-6	-	few	TRBJ2-7	TGTGCCAGCAGCTTCCAGAGCGACGAGCAGTACTTC	CASSFQSDEQYF
TRBV18	TRBD1	many	TRBJ2-1	TGTGCCAGCTCACGTACCGGGACAGGGGATAAGTTCTTC	CASSRTGTGDKFF
TRBV9	-	many	TRBJ2-2	TGTGCCAGCAGCGTAGACCTCCAGGGAGGTATGGACACCGGGGAGCTGTTTTTT	CASSVDLQGGMDTGELFF
TRBV20-1	TRBD1	many	TRBJ2-5	TGCAGTGCCGACAGGGGCGAGACCCAGTACTTC	CSADRGETQYF
TRBV29-1	-	many	TRBJ2-5	TGCAGCGCGGGACAAACGACTGAGACCCAGTACTTC	CSAGQTTETQYF
TRBV2	TRBD2	-	TRBJ2-1	TGTGCCAGCACCCTCCTCTCGGGGAGGGCCGTCAATGAGCAGTTCTTC	CASTLLSGRAVNEQFF
TRBV27	-	few	TRBJ2-1	TGTGCCAGCAGTCTGCTGTGGGCAGGGGTGGATGTTGAGCAGTTCTTC	CASSLLWAGVDVEQFF
TRBV20-1	-	many	TRBJ2-4	TGCAGTGCTAGAGAGCACGTTGATTGGGGCATTCAGTACTTC	CSAREHVDWGIQYF
TRBV5-5	-	-	TRBJ2-3	TGTGCCAGGGGCCTCGGGCCCAGCACAGATACGCAGTATTTT	CARGLGPSTDTQYF
TRBV12-3/TRBV12-4	TRBD1	many	TRBJ2-7	TGTGCCAGCAGGTGGACAGGGACCTACGAGCAGTACTTC	CASRWTGTYEQYF
TRBV5-1	-	many	TRBJ2-5	TGCGCCAGCAGCTTGGGCCCTCAGAAGTTGACCCAAGAGACCCAGTACTTC	CASSLGPQKLTQETQYF
TRBV20-1	-	many	TRBJ2-7	TGCAGTGCTAGAGACAGTCCCTACGAGCAGTACTTC	CSARDSPYEQYF